The 30 T cell receptor beta chains given below trace back to one sample, sequenced in a study of Graves' ophthalmopathy and Graves' hyperthyroidism. The authors amplified TCR beta CDR3 regions, and they did so from RNA transcripts for repertoire sequencing. First-round RT-PCR used HTBI primers; second-round multiplex PCR followed. Using its own MiXCR run on the multiplex PCR reads, TCRdb lists one record per CDR3 protein. The sample consists of about 480,000 distinct CDR3 sequences, roughly an eighth of them appearing once. The sequencing input was blood. The receptor set was obtained from a woman aged 25-40 years with Graves' ophthalmopathy.

This clonotype was found many times. J is TRBJ1-1 and V is TRBV5-6, with TRBD1 as a possible D gene (5 bases). This CDR3 comprises 16 residues. Germline values: CDR1 SGHDT, CDR2 YYEEEE. The germline V and J ends were trimmed by 0 bases and 5 bases, with 17 bases remaining between them. In nucleotides, the CDR3 is TGTGCCAGCAGCTTGGGGTATGTCTCCAGGGAAACTGAAGCTTTCTTT. Translated, it gives CASSLGYVSRETEAFF. Drawing the rest from reference TRBV5-6 and TRBJ1-1, the complete variable domain is DAGVTQSPTHLIKTRGQQVTLRCSPKSGHDTVSWYQQALGQGPQFIFQYYEEEERQRGNFPDRFSGHQFPNYSSELNVNALLLGDSALYLCASSLGYVSRETEAFFGQGTRLTVV.

This clonotype has a count of ten or more. The V and J genes are TRBV30 and TRBJ2-5, with unresolved D. The V and J ends lost 0 bases and 2 bases respectively, with 7 bases between them. Germline CDR1 GTSNPN, CDR2 SVGIG (reference sequence). CDR3 length: 13 residues. The CDR3 DNA reads as TGTGCCTGGAGTGTTGGTGTTCAAGAGACCCAGTACTTC. It specifies CAWSVGVQETQYF.

Ten or more counts support this clonotype. V usage is TRBV20-1 and J usage is TRBJ1-1; D perhaps matches TRBD1 (5 bases). Per the germline V gene, CDR1 is DFQATT and CDR2 is SNEGSKA (reference sequence). The CDR3 runs 13 residues. The V end lost 3 bases, the J end lost 1 base, and 9 bases lay between the germline ends. The CDR3 spells CSASERGNTEAFF. CDR3 nucleotide sequence: TGCAGTGCTAGTGAGAGGGGGAACACTGAAGCTTTCTTT.

This clonotype was seen a handful of times. J is TRBJ1-6 and V is TRBV19; a weak D match, TRBD1 (5 bases). Germline-derived CDR1 and CDR2 are LNHDA and SQIVND (reference sequence). Trimming removed 8 bases from V and 6 bases from J, with 11 bases in between. CDR3 length: 13 residues. CDR3: CASLGAVNSPLHF. The CDR3 region has the DNA TGTGCCAGTCTCGGGGCGGTTAATTCACCCCTCCACTTT. Full variable domain (missing parts from reference TRBV19 and TRBJ1-6): DGGITQSPKYLFRKEGQNVTLSCEQNLNHDAMYWYRQDPGQGLRLIYYSQIVNDFQKGDIAEGYSVSREKKESFPLTVTSAQKNPTAFYLCASLGAVNSPLHFGNGTRLTVT.

The table lists this clonotype with many counts. V is TRBV12-3 or TRBV12-4 and J is TRBJ2-2; D gene unclear. CDR3 length: 16 amino acids. Deletions cut 2 bases from V and 0 bases from J, with 10 bases between. The CDR3 DNA sequence: TGTGCCAGCAGTTTATGGGTTGACCCGAACACCGGGGAGCTGTTTTTT. Translation: CASSLWVDPNTGELFF.

This clonotype was counted at least ten times. This rearrangement joins TRBV5-1 to TRBJ2-7; TRBD1 is a possible D gene (6 bases). The length of the CDR3 is 15 residues. Germline CDR1 is SGHRS and CDR2 is YFSETQ. Trimming pared 1 base from V and 6 bases from J, leaving 17 bases between. This CDR3 reads CASSLFSGAQGEQYF. The CDR3 coding sequence is TGCGCCAGCAGCTTGTTTTCAGGGGCGCAGGGCGAGCAGTACTTC.

This clonotype was counted only a few times. Here the CDR3 reads CASSPRTHRNTIYF. In DNA form, the CDR3 reads TGTGCCAGCAGCCCGCGGACCCACCGAAACACCATATATTTT. The J gene is TRBJ1-3, the V gene TRBV7-9, with D hard to call. Trimming removed 5 bases at V and 5 bases at J, with 13 bases between. The CDR3 totals 14 residues. CDR1 and CDR2 (germline): SEHNR, FQNEAQ (reference sequence).

With respect to this clonotype: A much larger clone is a single base away; this may be a read error. The rearrangement joins TRBV19 to TRBJ1-5; D might be TRBD1 (5 bases). Germline V gives CDR1 LNHDA, CDR2 SQIVND (reference sequence). The CDR3 has 16 amino acids. DNA for the CDR3: TGTGCCAGTAACCAGGGATCCCCATATAGCGATCAGCCCCAGCATTTT. This translates into CASNQGSPYSDQPQHF.

In its sample, this clonotype was seen many times. The rearrangement joins TRBV12-3 or TRBV12-4 to TRBJ1-6; D gene uncertain. Trimming took 1 base from V and 8 from J, leaving 9 bases between them. The CDR3 length is 14 residues. The CDR3 is CASSLGSFDSPLHF. Here the CDR3 DNA reads TGTGCCAGCAGTTTAGGGTCCTTCGATTCACCCCTCCACTTT.

This clonotype appeared many times. The chain links TRBV12-3 or TRBV12-4 to TRBJ2-2; possible D gene TRBD1, 6 bases. The CDR3 spans 16 residues. V lost 4 bases to trimming and J lost 0 bases, with 12 bases between them. The CDR3 spells CASSSGDIANTGELFF. The CDR3 DNA reads as TGTGCCAGCAGTTCCGGGGACATCGCGAACACCGGGGAGCTGTTTTTT.

The chain recombines TRBV4-1 with TRBJ2-7; 8 nucleotides agree with TRBD2. J gave up 3 bases and V 0 bases, and 4 bases lay outside the gene matches. Germline CDR1 reads MGHRA; CDR2 reads YSYEKL. CDR3 size: 15 residues. The CDR3 nucleotides read TGCGCCAGCAGCCAAGAACTAGCGGAGAGCTACGAGCAGTACTTC. This encodes CASSQELAESYEQYF.

Ten or more counts support this clonotype. The chain links TRBV5-5 to TRBJ2-7, with unresolved D. The CDR3 has 15 amino acids. Germline-derived CDR1 and CDR2 are SGHKS and YYEKEE (reference sequence). V was shortened by 1 base and J by 2 bases, with 13 bases between the two germline ends. The chain's CDR3 is CASSLSTASTYEQYF. CDR3 in DNA: TGTGCCAGCAGCTTGAGCACAGCCTCCACCTACGAGCAGTACTTC.

This clonotype was detected many times. This rearrangement joins TRBV6-5 to TRBJ1-1; tentatively, D is TRBD1 (5 bases). Germline CDR1 and CDR2: MNHEY and SVGAGI. This CDR3 is built from 11 residues. The V gene lost 5 bases and the J gene lost 11 bases, with 12 bases spanning the gap. The CDR3 sequence: CASSNQGRAFF. DNA for the CDR3: TGTGCCAGCAGTAACCAGGGTAGGGCTTTCTTT.

The sample holds many counts of this clonotype. This chain joins TRBV5-6 and TRBJ2-2; D remains unclear. This CDR3 is built from 15 residues. CDR1 and CDR2 from the germline V gene are SGHDT and YYEEEE. V was pared by 0 bases and J by 4 bases, with 10 bases between. The CDR3 sequence is CASSLELVSTGELFF. CDR3 bases: TGTGCCAGCAGCTTGGAGCTGGTATCCACCGGGGAGCTGTTTTTT.

V gene TRBV12-3 or TRBV12-4 combines with J gene TRBJ1-6, with D maybe TRBD1 (5 bases). This CDR3 spans 15 amino acids. Trimming removed 6 bases at V and 8 bases at J, with 17 bases between. The CDR3 DNA reads as TGTGCCAGCAGCCAACCGGGACTGAGACATTCACCCCTCCACTTT. Its translation is CASSQPGLRHSPLHF.

The chain joins TRBV20-1 to TRBJ1-2; weak D call: TRBD1 (6 bases). Germline CDR1 is DFQATT and CDR2 is SNEGSKA (reference sequence). The CDR3 extends over 15 amino acids. V was cut by 6 bases and J by 6 bases, with 23 bases left in between. The CDR3 region has the DNA TGCAGTGCCCGGCTGGGGGCTTCCCAGGAAGATGGCTACACCTTC. Its translation is CSARLGASQEDGYTF.

Concerning this clonotype itself: A read error is likely, as this CDR3 ends without the conserved phenylalanine or tryptophan. The chain links TRBV27 to TRBJ1-6, with D unclear. V lost 2 bases, J lost 7 bases, and 21 bases lay in between. From germline, CDR1 is MNHEY and CDR2 SMNVEV (reference sequence). The CDR3 loop spans 18 amino acids. The CDR3 coding sequence is TGTGCCAGCAGTTTAGAACCTCCCCCACTCGGTCGGAATTCACCCCTCCACTAC. Protein sequence: CASSLEPPPLGRNSPLHY.

This clonotype has ten or more counts. CDR3 DNA sequence: TGTGCCAGCCAAGGAGGGAACTATGGCTACACCTTC. This gives the protein CASQGGNYGYTF. V and J are TRBV18 and TRBJ1-2; unclear D gene. The CDR3 contains 12 residues. V shed 8 bases and J shed 2 bases, with 9 bases lying between them. Per the germline V gene, CDR1 is KGHSH and CDR2 is LQKENI. The variable domain in full, completed from reference TRBV18 and TRBJ1-2, reads NAGVMQNPRHLVRRRGQEARLRCSPMKGHSHVYWYRQLPEEGLKFMVYLQKENIIDESGMPKERFSAEFPKEGPSILRIQQVVRGDSAAYFCASQGGNYGYTFGSGTRLTVV.

This clonotype has a count of ten or more. The rearrangement links TRBV10-3 to TRBJ1-2; D gene unclear. The germline CDR1 and CDR2 sequences are ENHRY and SYGVKD. Trimming removed 5 bases from V and 5 bases from J, with 9 bases in between. The CDR3 has 12 residues. CDR3 sequence: CAISKKDYGYTF. The DNA for the CDR3 is TGTGCCATCAGTAAAAAGGATTATGGCTACACCTTC.

This clonotype was counted many times. The gene calls are TRBV9 and TRBJ2-5; TRBD1 matches at 8 bases. With 3 bases clipped from V and 3 bases from J, the junction kept 10 bases outside the gene matches. The V gene's germline CDR1 is SGDLS and CDR2 YYNGEE. The CDR3 extends over 16 amino acids. The CDR3 loop is CASSGDGQGLEETQYF. The CDR3 coding sequence is TGTGCCAGCAGCGGCGACGGACAGGGATTGGAAGAGACCCAGTACTTC.

This clonotype was observed many times. The V and J genes are TRBV4-1 and TRBJ2-3; 7 bases line up with TRBD2. Germline V gene lookup returns CDR1 MGHRA and CDR2 YSYEKL. The CDR3 is 16 amino acids. J lost 4 bases, V lost 0 bases, and 7 bases had no gene match. CDR3 sequence: CASSQDGGTTSDTQYF. In DNA form, the CDR3 reads TGCGCCAGCAGCCAAGATGGAGGGACTACCTCAGATACGCAGTATTTT.

This clonotype was found many times. V and J are TRBV6-6 and TRBJ2-5, with D uncertain. V shed 1 base and J shed 5 bases, with 2 bases lying between them. The CDR3 length is 11 residues. From germline, CDR1 is MNHNY and CDR2 SVGAGI (reference sequence). CDR3 bases: TGTGCCAGCAGTTACTGGGAGACCCAGTACTTC. Translation gives CASSYWETQYF.

Note on this clonotype: A much larger clone differs from this one at a single base, so this may be a read error. The chain employs TRBV28 and TRBJ2-4; D gene unclear. V lost 7 bases and J lost 4, with 14 bases in between. CDR1 is MDHEN and CDR2 is SYDVKM in the germline V gene. The CDR3 has 14 amino acids. CDR3 nucleotides: TGTGCCAGCAATGCACCCGACGAGAAAAACATTCAGTACTTC. As protein: CASNAPDEKNIQYF.

This clonotype appeared many times. The chain carries TRBV4-1 and TRBJ2-5; D remains unclear. Germline assignment: CDR1 MGHRA and CDR2 YSYEKL. The V and J ends lost 1 base and 7 bases respectively, with 13 bases between them. The CDR3 length is 14 residues. In DNA, the CDR3 is TGCGCCAGCAGCCAAGTATTGCGCGGCGGGACCCAGTACTTC. Translated, it gives CASSQVLRGGTQYF.

As regards this clonotype: This may arise from a read error, as a much more abundant clone is one base away. The chain links TRBV3-1 to TRBJ2-7; no clear D gene. The CDR3 totals 11 residues. V was trimmed by 5 bases and J by 7 bases, leaving 9 bases between them. The germline V gene encodes CDR1 LGHDT and CDR2 YNNKEL (reference sequence). CDR3 DNA: TGTGCCAGCAGCTCCCGGTGGGAGCAGTACTTC. Residues: CASSSRWEQYF.

In this sample, this clonotype turned up many times. CDR3 coding DNA: TGTGCCAGCAGCCAACGGCCGGACCTGAGCACAGATACGCAGTATTTT. Its translation is CASSQRPDLSTDTQYF. This chain connects TRBV3-1 to TRBJ2-3; D remains ambiguous. Trimming cost V 2 bases and J 0 bases, with 12 bases left between them. Germline V lookup: CDR1 LGHDT, CDR2 YNNKEL (reference sequence). The CDR3 is 16 amino acids.

There are many counts of this clonotype. The genes are TRBV5-1 and TRBJ2-2, with TRBD1 identical over 10 bases. Germline loops: CDR1 SGHRS, CDR2 YFSETQ. This CDR3 spans 17 amino acids. With 4 bases clipped from V and 6 bases from J, the junction kept 12 bases outside the gene matches. CDR3 in DNA: TGCGCCAGCAGCCGGGGTGTGAGCGGGACAGGGGCCGGGGAGCTGTTTTTT. It yields the protein CASSRGVSGTGAGELFF.

This clonotype was seen many times. The CDR3 here is CASSPHRGNYGYTF. For the CDR3, the DNA is TGTGCCAGCAGCCCCCACAGGGGTAACTATGGCTACACCTTC. V usage is TRBV3-1 and J usage is TRBJ1-2; 7 bases agree with TRBD1. V lost 4 bases and J lost 1; bases outside the gene matches: 3. In germline, CDR1 is LGHDT, CDR2 YNNKEL (reference sequence). This CDR3 comprises 14 residues.

This clonotype occurred many times. The rearrangement uses TRBV28 and TRBJ2-7; 8 bases line up with TRBD2. Germline CDR1 is MDHEN and CDR2 is SYDVKM. The CDR3 is 13 residues long. The junction had 2 bases not matched to a gene; V was cut back by 3 bases and J by 4 bases. CDR3 amino acids: CASSFSGDYEQYF. CDR3 nucleotide sequence: TGTGCCAGCAGTTTTAGCGGGGATTACGAGCAGTACTTC.

The gene calls are TRBV28 and TRBJ1-1, with D unclear. The CDR3 has 14 residues. V was trimmed by 3 bases and J by 0 bases, leaving 8 bases between them. Germline values: CDR1 MDHEN, CDR2 SYDVKM. CDR3 in amino acids: CASSFNNMNTEAFF. CDR3 nucleotide sequence: TGTGCCAGCAGTTTCAACAACATGAACACTGAAGCTTTCTTT.